This T cell receptor beta chain was identified in a study of tumor-infiltrating lymphocytes in primary liver carcinoma. Study-level findings and limits: Merely some 7-24% of top clones spanned all five tumor regions. Lesser overlap characterized tumor-adjacent and tumor-blood pairs relative to tumor region pairs.

The CDR3 runs 12 residues. Germline V lookup: CDR1 SQVTM, CDR2 ANQGSEA. From approximately 0.5 ug of total RNA, TCR beta-specific cDNA was reverse-transcribed using a constant-region primer. Sequencing libraries for TCR beta derived from three nested multiplex PCR rounds that used slightly modified ARM-PCR. Forward primers for TRBV1-TRBV30 and a C-beta reverse primer served the first two PCR rounds, at 10 cycles each. TCRdb fed the multiplex PCR reads into MiXCR, producing one record per CDR3 protein. The sample lists tens of thousands of distinct CDR3 sequences; around 64% were seen once. Co-extraction yielded RNA and DNA from around 20-30 mg of unsorted bulk tissue. Sampling targeted five separate regions of each tumor, which included the tumor centre. As for this clonotype: Its antigen remains unknown.

The rearrangement links TRBV29-1 to TRBJ2-1; no clear D. The sequenced material came from liver tumor tissue from sampling region 5. Stated subset: tumor region T5, tumor centre. The sequence was obtained from a man in his forties with primary liver carcinoma and hepatitis B virus infection. The CDR3, as DNA: TGCCACGTTGAAAATCACGGCCGTGCGCAGTTCTTC. Translation: CHVENHGRAQFF.